This paragraph covers one TCR beta chain sequence. What it recognizes is unknown. This entry belongs to a study of graft-versus-host responses after intestinal transplantation. As for the study in general: After anti-thymocyte globulin induction, recipients took tacrolimus and steroids for approximately three years.

General study results and limits: Individuals carrying graft-donor T cell macrochimerism showed high graft-versus-host to host-versus-graft clonal ratios in allografts. Recipient bone marrow held GvH clones, some seen earlier in ileum or blood.

V shed 4 bases, J shed 1 base, and the junction held 8 bases outside the gene matches. CDR3 length: 18 amino acids. Germline V gene sequence: CDR1 SGHRS, CDR2 YFSETQ. TCRdb keeps only in-frame clones here, not all; method: immunoSEQ multiplex PCR. The sample records 90,000 to 120,000 clones, 87% being singletons. The source is a human donor who received an intestinal transplant. The sample in question was unstimulated CD4+ T cells sorted from spleen or lymph node cells, obtained before intestinal transplant. The V and J genes are TRBV5-1 and TRBJ2-3; 14 nucleotides agree with TRBD2. DNA for the CDR3: TGCGCCAGCAGCACAGGACTAGCGGGAGGCGGGGGCACAGATACGCAGTATTTT. It is translated as CASSTGLAGGGGTDTQYF.